The sequence of this TCR beta chain was determined in a study of radiotherapy plus CTLA-4 blockade in lung cancer (dated by TCRdb to between 2018 and 2020). Background on the whole study: Among the enrolled patients, 18% had an objective response, and 31% reached disease control. Paper-wide results and their limitations: After treatment with radiotherapy and ipilimumab, TCR clones that originated in tumors expanded in peripheral blood. Early dynamic changes in blood T cell clones, together with increased serum interferon-beta after radiation, were reported as the strongest predictors of response.

To note about this clone: Its antigen target is currently unknown. Base qualities were left out, and no much larger clone turns up one base away.

The germline V gene provides CDR1 LGHNA and CDR2 YSLEER. The CDR3 has 16 amino acids, counting the end cysteine and phenylalanine. Of all the DNA, just the CDR3 is kept, 48 bases in frame from base 1. The germline V end is reduced by 1 base and the J end by 7 bases; junction bases left unmatched: 9. The receptor library was made with the immunoSEQ multiplex PCR assay. The table was pulled from immuneACCESS by TCRdb, which kept in-frame rearrangements only. Such tables lose some clones; where checked, under half of the loss comes from unresolved V genes, and the rest has no known cause. For this sample there are some 46,000 clones; approximately 77% appear just once. The ten largest clones capture about 2.7% of the sample. Focal radiation therapy combined with CTLA-4 blockade (ipilimumab) was tested in patients with chemo-refractory metastatic non-small-cell lung cancer.

The sample in question was peripheral blood, obtained from a patient treated with radiotherapy plus ipilimumab. The TCR comes from a human donor with non-small cell lung cancer whose response to radiotherapy plus ipilimumab could not be evaluated. The chain is made from TRBV4-3 and TRBJ2-7; 11 central nucleotides agree with TRBD1. The CDR3 in this case is CASSQVVGQGGLEQYF. The nucleotide sequence is given as TGCGCCAGCAGCCAAGTCGTGGGACAGGGGGGTTTGGAGCAGTACTTC.